The clone carrying this TCR beta chain was seen a few times. Its antigen is unknown. Using its own MiXCR run on the reads, TCRdb lists one record per CDR3 protein. The sample records 310,000 or so distinct CDR3 sequences, around a sixth being singletons. The CDR3 is 14 amino acids. Deletions cut 6 bases from V and 0 bases from J, with 12 bases between. CDR1 is SGDLS and CDR2 is YYNGEE in the germline V gene. This entry belongs to a study of T cell repertoires in cytomegalovirus infection. The study's findings and limits: There were carriers of CMV plus the relevant HLA, and cumulative public TCR beta family frequency identified them.

This chain uses TRBV9 with TRBJ1-2; D call uncertain. Sequenced sample: PBMCs. The receptor was derived from a human donor in good health (CMV status not recorded). Some clones in this sample may be carry-over from other donors' samples. The CDR3 region is CASTLSTANYGYTF. In nucleotides, the CDR3 is TGTGCCAGCACCCTAAGCACGGCTAACTATGGCTACACCTTC.